The 7 T cell receptor beta chains presented below share a single source sample, sequenced in a study of follicular helper T cells after annual influenza vaccination. Only in-frame clones appear in the TCRdb table, and some are missing; sequencing was by immunoSEQ multiplex PCR. The sample records roughly 8,000 clones, roughly 80% being singletons. As to time point: 2014-2015 season, 7 days after vaccination. This specimen was CXCR5+ CD38- circulating T follicular helper cells from blood, taken 7 days after influenza vaccination. The subset denotes: circulating Tfh, non-naive CD4+CXCR5+PD-1+ (ICOS+CD38+ or ICOS-CD38-). These receptors were collected from an adult who received the influenza vaccine.

The chain links TRBV30 to TRBJ1-2; 10 nucleotides align to TRBD1. The CDR3 sequence is 13 residues long. CDR1 is GTSNPN and CDR2 is SVGIG in the germline V gene (reference sequence). The V gene end was trimmed by 1 base and the J gene end by 8 bases; junction bases not matched to a gene: 4. CDR3 bases: TGTGCCTGGAGTGGACAGGGGGCGCGGGGCTACACCTTC. Translating gives CAWSGQGARGYTF.

This chain uses TRBV11-2 with TRBJ1-2; maybe TRBD1 (5 bases). There are 13 residues in the CDR3. From germline, CDR1 is SGHAT and CDR2 FQNNGV. V shed 2 bases and J shed 8 bases, with 12 bases lying between them. DNA for the CDR3: TGTGCCAGCAGCTTAAACGGGGCGGAGGGCTACACCTTC. It codes for CASSLNGAEGYTF. The full variable domain, completed using reference TRBV11-2 and TRBJ1-2, is EAGVAQSPRYKIIEKRQSVAFWCNPISGHATLYWYQQILGQGPKLLIQFQNNGVVDDSQLPKDRFSAERLKGVDSTLKIQPAKLEDSAVYLCASSLNGAEGYTFGSGTRLTVV.

This clone has only one observation. CDR3: CASSHPVSVGYGYTF. The CDR3 bases are TGCGCCAGCAGTCATCCGGTTTCGGTAGGATATGGCTACACCTTC. This chain joins TRBV23-1 and TRBJ1-2; the D is unclear. TRBV23-1 has ORF status, its function being uncertain. This CDR3 has 15 residues. Trimming removed 3 bases from V and 5 bases from J, with 16 bases in between.

The rearrangement links TRBV4-1 to TRBJ2-1; 8 nucleotides agree with TRBD2. The CDR3 extends over 19 amino acids. V was clipped by 0 bases and J by 8 bases; unmatched bases: 18. Per the germline V gene, CDR1 is MGHRA and CDR2 is YSYEKL. CDR3 residues: CASSQDWNGAGGQGYEQFF. The CDR3 DNA reads as TGCGCCAGCAGCCAAGATTGGAACGGGGCGGGGGGCCAGGGGTATGAGCAGTTCTTC.

The chain combines TRBV9 with TRBJ2-7; 7 nucleotides match TRBD2. This CDR3 contains 15 residues. CDR1 is SGDLS and CDR2 is YYNGEE in the germline V gene. The V gene end was trimmed by 4 bases and the J gene end by 4 bases; junction bases not matched to a gene: 11. For the CDR3, the DNA is TGTGCCAGCAGCCCTGGGGGGAGCGGGGTGTACGAGCAGTACTTC. Its translation is CASSPGGSGVYEQYF. The complete variable domain, with remaining parts taken from reference TRBV9 and TRBJ2-7, reads DSGVTQTPKHLITATGQRVTLRCSPRSGDLSVYWYQQSLDQGLQFLIQYYNGEERAKGNILERFSAQQFPDLHSELNLSSLELGDSALYFCASSPGGSGVYEQYFGPGTRLTVT.

This sequence joins TRBV14 and TRBJ2-2; D possibly corresponds to TRBD2 (5 bases). This CDR3 has 18 amino acids. Per the germline V gene, CDR1 is SGHDN and CDR2 is FVKESK. V was clipped by 6 bases and J by 3 bases, with 23 bases between them. This CDR3 reads CASSEYAVGGVDTGELFF. The DNA of the CDR3 is TGTGCCAGCAGTGAATATGCTGTAGGAGGCGTCGACACCGGGGAGCTGTTTTTT.

This clone was counted a few times. The J gene is TRBJ1-5, the V gene TRBV19; D perhaps matches TRBD1 (5 bases). Germline-derived CDR1 and CDR2 are LNHDA and SQIVND (reference sequence). The CDR3 runs to 15 residues. V lost 6 bases and J lost 6, with 18 bases in between. CDR3 in amino acids: CASSIQGGGSQPQHF. The CDR3 DNA reads as TGTGCCAGTAGCATCCAGGGTGGCGGCAGTCAGCCCCAGCATTTT.